The clone carrying this T cell receptor (beta chain) showed up just a few times. Its antigen is unknown. These data originate in a study of shared clonotypes between healthy human individuals. Study findings and constraints: The donor pool, a small one, limited the genetic and exposure-history diversity represented. Blood was the sole source, and tissue repertoires probably differ. Naive subsets generally had larger estimated richness than memory subsets.

Naive CD8 populations comprised CD45RO-negative cells positively selected for CCR7, excluding terminally differentiated effector memory CD45RA+ cells. All donors qualified as healthy HIV-negative adults and had experienced no recent acute infections or vaccinations. The method was immunoSEQ multiplex PCR; TCRdb's version includes in-frame clones alone and lacks a portion of them. The sample gives hundreds of thousands of clones, 95% to 97% of which show up once; roughly 0.12% is in the top ten. The germline V gene encodes CDR1 MNHEY and CDR2 SMNVEV (reference sequence). This CDR3 has 14 residues. The V end was cut by 5 bases, the J end by 3 bases, with 13 bases between.

Sequencing was performed on naive CD8+ T cells sorted from blood. The sequence was obtained from a woman younger than 45 in good health. The V and J genes are TRBV27 and TRBJ1-2; TRBD1 is a possible D gene (5 bases). The CDR3 reads CASSLTPGYYGYTF. CDR3 coding DNA: TGTGCCAGCAGTCTCACTCCAGGGTACTATGGCTACACCTTC.